Listed here is a single TCR beta chain. No antigen is known for it. Profiling relied on immunoSEQ multiplex PCR, and the TCRdb table lists in-frame clones only, not all of them. The sample has about 14,000 clones; roughly four fifths are singletons. This specimen belongs to a study of tumor-infiltrating lymphocytes in localized non-small cell lung cancer. Study results and caveats: TCR sequencing covered a subset of patients with enough tissue.

J was trimmed by 7 bases and V by 3 bases; bases with no gene match: 11. The CDR3 consists of 16 residues. Germline V CDR1 and CDR2: SGHTA, FQGNSA. Input material: lung tumor tissue. The receptor's source is a human donor with non-small cell lung cancer. This chain joins TRBV7-2 and TRBJ2-1; 8 bases agree with TRBD2. Here the CDR3 DNA reads TGTGCCAGCAGCTTCAGGACTAGCCGGCTTATGAATGAGCAGTTCTTC. Its protein is CASSFRTSRLMNEQFF.